The 31 T cell receptor beta chains presented below share a single source sample, sequenced in a study of shared clonotypes between healthy human individuals. TCRdb's copy holds only in-frame clones and misses some; the assay was immunoSEQ multiplex PCR. The sample lists a few million clones, roughly 93% occurring once. Sequenced: naive CD4+ T cells from PBMCs. This sample's subset: CD45RA+ positively selected. The receptor set was obtained from a young man in good health. Some clones in this sample may be carry-over from other donors' samples.

The CDR3 here is CASRDLQGANEKLFF. CDR3 DNA: TGTGCCAGCAGAGACCTACAGGGGGCTAATGAAAAACTGTTTTTT. The J gene is TRBJ1-4, the V gene TRBV27, with 8 bases fitting TRBD1. Looked up from germline, CDR1 is MNHEY and CDR2 is SMNVEV (reference sequence). The length of the CDR3 is 15 residues. With 6 bases clipped from V and 3 bases from J, the junction kept 6 bases outside the gene matches.

The chain combines TRBV19 with TRBJ1-3; D may be TRBD1 (6 bases). Germline CDR1 is LNHDA and CDR2 is SQIVND (reference sequence). V was trimmed by 7 bases and J by 2 bases, leaving 15 bases between them. This CDR3 is built from 15 residues. The CDR3 sequence is CASTPQGGPGNTIYF. CDR3 nucleotide sequence: TGTGCCAGTACCCCGCAAGGGGGGCCTGGAAACACCATATATTTT.

About this clone: The sample holds other DNA sequences that translate to the same CDR3. The DNA of the CDR3 is TGTGCCAGCAGTTACTCGGGGGGGGGCAATCAGCCCCAGCATTTT. Protein sequence: CASSYSGGGNQPQHF. This sequence joins TRBV6-5 and TRBJ1-5; TRBD1 might be the D (5 bases). Germline V gene data show CDR1 as MNHEY and CDR2 as SVGAGI. V lost 0 bases and J lost 2, with 8 bases in between. This CDR3 comprises 15 residues.

V is TRBV11-2 and J is TRBJ1-4; D ambiguous. V was pared by 2 bases and J by 6 bases, with 10 bases between. Germline assignment: CDR1 SGHAT and CDR2 FQNNGV. The length of the CDR3 is 14 residues. DNA for the CDR3: TGTGCCAGCAGCTTAAGGGTCACACATGAAAAACTGTTTTTT. This codes for CASSLRVTHEKLFF.

The rearrangement links TRBV29-1 to TRBJ2-7; D is uncertain. Trimming left V 4 bases short and J 2 bases short, with 15 bases between. The CDR3 spans 14 residues. CDR1 and CDR2 (germline): SQVTM, ANQGSEA. This chain's CDR3 is CSVADRVNPYEQYF. In DNA form, the CDR3 reads TGCAGCGTTGCCGACCGAGTCAACCCCTACGAGCAGTACTTC.

V gene TRBV9 combines with J gene TRBJ2-1; 8 positions agree with TRBD2. This CDR3 is built from 17 residues. The V gene's germline CDR1 is SGDLS and CDR2 YYNGEE. Germline trimming cut 1 base from V and 8 bases from J; bases unmatched to any gene: 14. The CDR3 DNA reads as TGTGCCAGCAGCGTACAGGGCCGGGGAGCGGGGGCCGATGAGCAGTTCTTC. It codes for CASSVQGRGAGADEQFF.

The chain joins TRBV28 to TRBJ2-1, with 12 bases aligning to TRBD2. From germline, CDR1 is MDHEN and CDR2 SYDVKM. The CDR3 length is 16 residues. V was pared by 6 bases and J by 4 bases, with 7 bases of the junction left unmatched. The CDR3 nucleotides read TGTGCCAGCAGATTTACACTAGCGGGAGGTTACAATGAGCAGTTCTTC. Its protein product is CASRFTLAGGYNEQFF.

This chain connects TRBV14 to TRBJ2-3, with TRBD2 matching 8 bases. CDR3 length: 17 amino acids. From germline, CDR1 is SGHDN and CDR2 FVKESK. V gave up 3 bases and J gave up 4 bases; unmatched junction bases: 12. The CDR3 DNA is TGTGCCAGCAGCCACGATCGCGGGAGGTATGGCCCAGATACGCAGTATTTT. It translates to CASSHDRGRYGPDTQYF. Together with reference TRBV14 and TRBJ2-3, the CDR3 gives the full variable domain: EAGVTQFPSHSVIEKGQTVTLRCDPISGHDNLYWYRRVMGKEIKFLLHFVKESKQDESGMPNNRFLAERTGGTYSTLKVQPAELEDSGVYFCASSHDRGRYGPDTQYFGPGTRLTVL.

V usage is TRBV2 and J usage is TRBJ2-7; perhaps TRBD1 as D (6 bases). The CDR3 has 14 residues. CDR1 and CDR2 from the germline V gene are SNHLY and FYNNEI. Trimming shortened V by 0 bases and J by 5 bases, and 11 bases separated the two germline ends. The CDR3 sequence: CASSEARQGNEQYF. CDR3 nucleotide sequence: TGTGCCAGCAGTGAAGCGCGCCAGGGGAACGAGCAGTACTTC.

This clone was detected once. The chain combines TRBV5-1 with TRBJ1-1; D is undetermined. Germline assignment: CDR1 SGHRS and CDR2 YFSETQ. The CDR3 has 14 amino acids. Trimming cost V 7 bases and J 2 bases, with 15 bases left between them. CDR3 sequence: CASSTLPPNTEAFF. The CDR3 bases are TGCGCCAGCTCAACCCTCCCCCCTAACACTGAAGCTTTCTTT. The variable domain in full, completed from reference TRBV5-1 and TRBJ1-1, reads KAGVTQTPRYLIKTRGQQVTLSCSPISGHRSVSWYQQTPGQGLQFLFEYFSETQRNKGNFPGRFSGRQFSNSRSEMNVSTLELGDSALYLCASSTLPPNTEAFFGQGTRLTVV.

The genes are TRBV5-4 and TRBJ2-7, with D possibly being TRBD1 or TRBD2 (6 bases each). The V gene lost 1 base and the J gene lost 0 bases, with 11 bases spanning the gap. Germline-derived CDR1 and CDR2 are SGHNT and YYREEE (reference sequence). The CDR3 contains 15 residues. CDR3 sequence: CASSLQGGISYEQYF. CDR3 DNA: TGTGCCAGCAGCTTGCAAGGGGGGATCTCCTACGAGCAGTACTTC.

The CDR3 sequence is CASSTGSIDEQFF. The CDR3 DNA reads TGCGCCAGCAGCACCGGGAGTATCGATGAGCAGTTCTTC. V usage is TRBV5-1 and J usage is TRBJ2-1; a possible D gene is TRBD2 (6 bases). This CDR3 spans 13 amino acids. Trimming shortened V by 4 bases and J by 8 bases, and 13 bases separated the two germline ends. CDR1 and CDR2 from the germline V gene are SGHRS and YFSETQ. Variable domain in full (rest from reference TRBV5-1 and TRBJ2-1): KAGVTQTPRYLIKTRGQQVTLSCSPISGHRSVSWYQQTPGQGLQFLFEYFSETQRNKGNFPGRFSGRQFSNSRSEMNVSTLELGDSALYLCASSTGSIDEQFFGPGTRLTVL.

This clone has just one count. This chain links TRBV28 with TRBJ1-5; D might be TRBD1 (6 bases). Germline CDR1 is MDHEN and CDR2 is SYDVKM. The CDR3 has 14 residues. V lost 6 bases to trimming and J lost 6 bases, with 15 bases between them. This chain's CDR3 is CASSTQGKGQPQHF. As DNA, the CDR3 is TGTGCCAGCAGCACCCAGGGGAAGGGTCAGCCCCAGCATTTT.

The CDR3 DNA reads TGTGCCAGCACGACGGGAGGGCAGACGGCAGATACGCAGTATTTT. Its translation is CASTTGGQTADTQYF. The genes are TRBV28 and TRBJ2-3; TRBD2 aligns across 8 bases. Trimming at V came to 7 bases and at J to 4 bases, leaving 10 bases not matched to a gene. CDR1 is MDHEN and CDR2 is SYDVKM in the germline V gene. The CDR3 has 15 residues.

J is TRBJ2-7 and V is TRBV27; 8 nucleotides match TRBD1. Per the germline V gene, CDR1 is MNHEY and CDR2 is SMNVEV (reference sequence). J lost 2 bases, V lost 5 bases, and 8 bases had no gene match. This CDR3 has 15 residues. CDR3 sequence: CASSPWDRRTYEQYF. The CDR3, as DNA: TGTGCCAGCAGTCCTTGGGACAGGAGGACCTACGAGCAGTACTTC.

This sequence joins TRBV6-1 and TRBJ1-1; unclear D gene. The CDR3 consists of 13 residues. The V gene's germline CDR1 is MNHNS and CDR2 SASEGT. V lost 3 bases, J lost 4 bases, and 9 bases lay in between. The CDR3 is CASSDLAITEAFF. CDR3 bases: TGTGCCAGCAGTGACTTGGCGATCACTGAAGCTTTCTTT.

This clone was recorded once. The CDR3: CASSPVGDEQYF. CDR3 bases: TGTGCCAGCAGTCCGGTAGGGGACGAGCAGTACTTC. This chain uses TRBV7-9 with TRBJ2-7; possible D gene TRBD1, 5 bases. The length of the CDR3 is 12 residues. The germline gives CDR1 SEHNR, CDR2 FQNEAQ (reference sequence). Trimming removed 6 bases at V and 5 bases at J, with 11 bases between. Full variable domain (missing parts from reference TRBV7-9 and TRBJ2-7): DTGVSQNPRHKITKRGQNVTFRCDPISEHNRLYWYRQTLGQGPEFLTYFQNEAQLEKSRLLSDRFSAERPKGSFSTLEIQRTEQGDSAMYLCASSPVGDEQYFGPGTRLTVT.

The gene calls are TRBV6-1 and TRBJ2-7; D assignment may be TRBD1 or TRBD2 (5 bases each). Per the germline V gene, CDR1 is MNHNS and CDR2 is SASEGT. Trimming took 2 bases from V and 0 from J, leaving 23 bases between them. The CDR3 runs to 19 residues. CDR3 bases: TGTGCCAGCAGTGAATCTTTGGGTCAGGGAGATAGGAGCTCCTACGAGCAGTACTTC. This sequence encodes CASSESLGQGDRSSYEQYF.

The chain carries TRBV7-8 and TRBJ2-1; 7 bases are a match to TRBD1. With V trimmed by 5 bases and J by 4 bases, 14 bases remained unmatched. Germline V lookup: CDR1 SGHVS, CDR2 FQNEAQ. The length of the CDR3 is 17 residues. The CDR3 coding sequence is TGTGCCAGCAGCCCCCCCACAGGGGTAGCGTTGTACAATGAGCAGTTCTTC. Translation: CASSPPTGVALYNEQFF.

The chain carries TRBV5-1 and TRBJ1-3; no clear D gene. Looked up from germline, CDR1 is SGHRS and CDR2 is YFSETQ. The V end was cut by 7 bases, the J end by 1 base, with 9 bases between. This CDR3 region has 13 residues. This chain's CDR3 is CASGWESGNTIYF. Written as DNA, the CDR3 is TGCGCCAGCGGATGGGAGTCTGGAAACACCATATATTTT.

Of note for this clone: Distinct nucleotide sequences in the sample also encode this CDR3. The rearrangement links TRBV5-1 to TRBJ2-7; 8 positions match TRBD2. Germline assignment: CDR1 SGHRS and CDR2 YFSETQ. The junction had 4 bases not matched to a gene; V was cut back by 0 bases and J by 2 bases. The CDR3 extends over 15 amino acids. The CDR3, as DNA: TGCGCCAGCAGCTTGGTCCTAGCGGGTACCTACGAGCAGTACTTC. Amino acids: CASSLVLAGTYEQYF.

The V call is TRBV19, the J call TRBJ2-1, with D unclear. Trimming pared 5 bases from V and 10 bases from J, leaving 9 bases between. Germline V gene data show CDR1 as LNHDA and CDR2 as SQIVND (reference sequence). This CDR3 has 11 residues. CDR3 residues: CASSQWMEQFF. The CDR3 coding sequence is TGTGCCAGTAGTCAATGGATGGAGCAGTTCTTC.

The chain carries TRBV28 and TRBJ1-2; 10 bases are a match to TRBD1. Germline values: CDR1 MDHEN, CDR2 SYDVKM. The CDR3 spans 16 residues. Unmatched junction bases numbered 14, after V lost 5 bases and J lost 8 bases. The CDR3 region has the DNA TGTGCCAGCAGTGACTTAACCGGGACAGGGGACGGGGGCTACACCTTC. Protein: CASSDLTGTGDGGYTF.

The chain is built from TRBV19 and TRBJ1-2; TRBD1 aligns across 12 bases. The CDR3 totals 16 residues. Per the germline V gene, CDR1 is LNHDA and CDR2 is SQIVND (reference sequence). V trimming: 7 bases; J trimming: 6 bases; junction bases outside the gene matches: 12. The CDR3 sequence: CASTIDLGQGANGYTF. The CDR3 bases are TGTGCCAGTACCATAGACTTGGGACAGGGGGCGAATGGCTACACCTTC.

J is TRBJ2-7 and V is TRBV7-9; 10 bases line up with TRBD2. The CDR3 loop spans 15 amino acids. Germline V gives CDR1 SEHNR, CDR2 FQNEAQ (reference sequence). The J segment lost 5 bases and the V segment lost 2 bases, leaving 6 bases of the junction unmatched. The CDR3 coding sequence is TGTGCCAGCAGCTTATCTCGACTAGCGGGCAACGAGCAGTACTTC. Amino acids: CASSLSRLAGNEQYF.

V usage is TRBV28 and J usage is TRBJ1-2; D is ambiguous. Germline V CDR1 and CDR2: MDHEN, SYDVKM. The CDR3 has 12 amino acids. V lost 3 bases and J 8 bases, leaving 10 bases between the germline ends. In nucleotides, the CDR3 is TGTGCCAGCAGTTTCGTGGGTGGGGGCTACACCTTC. Amino acids: CASSFVGGGYTF.

The chain recombines TRBV9 with TRBJ1-1; 8 bases match TRBD1. The CDR3 loop spans 16 amino acids. Trimming took 4 bases from V and 1 from J; bases not matched to a gene: 9. Germline-derived CDR1 and CDR2 are SGDLS and YYNGEE. CDR3 sequence (DNA): TGTGCCAGCAGCCCAAACCAGGGGGCAGCGAACACTGAAGCTTTCTTT. Translating gives CASSPNQGAANTEAFF.

The J gene is TRBJ1-2, the V gene TRBV6-5; 9 bases agree with TRBD1. Germline V CDR1 and CDR2: MNHEY, SVGAGI. The CDR3 is made up of 16 amino acids. After removal of 4 bases from V and 5 bases from J, the junction contained 11 bases not matched to a gene. DNA for the CDR3: TGTGCCAGCAGTTCCTCCGGGACAGGGTGGTGGTATGGCTACACCTTC. Protein: CASSSSGTGWWYGYTF.

V and J are TRBV11-2 and TRBJ2-1; 12 bases agree with TRBD2. Looked up from germline, CDR1 is SGHAT and CDR2 is FQNNGV. The CDR3 covers 17 residues. Trimming removed 3 bases from V and 4 bases from J; junction bases left unmatched: 7. The CDR3 DNA reads as TGTGCCAGCAGCTTCCTAGCGGGAGGGCCAGAGTACAATGAGCAGTTCTTC. Amino acid sequence: CASSFLAGGPEYNEQFF.

In this sample, this clone turned up once. This rearrangement joins TRBV5-1 to TRBJ2-1; possibly TRBD2 for D (6 bases). V was pared by 1 base and J by 3 bases, with 14 bases between. This CDR3 spans 16 amino acids. CDR1 SGHRS and CDR2 YFSETQ come from the germline V gene. CDR3 bases: TGCGCCAGCAGCTTGCCAGTGCTAGCGAGCTACAATGAGCAGTTCTTC. Its translation is CASSLPVLASYNEQFF. The full variable domain, completed using reference TRBV5-1 and TRBJ2-1, is KAGVTQTPRYLIKTRGQQVTLSCSPISGHRSVSWYQQTPGQGLQFLFEYFSETQRNKGNFPGRFSGRQFSNSRSEMNVSTLELGDSALYLCASSLPVLASYNEQFFGPGTRLTVL.

The sample holds one count of this clone. The sample has other DNA sequences that encode this CDR3 too. The chain has TRBV5-1 and TRBJ2-5, with D perhaps TRBD1 (6 bases). The CDR3 spans 13 residues. Germline CDR1 is SGHRS and CDR2 is YFSETQ. Trimming cost V 2 bases and J 5 bases, with 10 bases left between them. The CDR3 nucleotides read TGCGCCAGCAGCTTAGGAACAGGGGAGACCCAGTACTTC. It translates to CASSLGTGETQYF. Complete variable domain (other parts from reference TRBV5-1 and TRBJ2-5): KAGVTQTPRYLIKTRGQQVTLSCSPISGHRSVSWYQQTPGQGLQFLFEYFSETQRNKGNFPGRFSGRQFSNSRSEMNVSTLELGDSALYLCASSLGTGETQYFGPGTRLLVL.